This T cell receptor beta chain was captured in a study of T cells after yellow fever vaccination. Study-level results: A large majority of primary-vaccination clones showed up again after the booster (roughly 96% CD4, approximately 90% CD8).

TCRdb passed the 5' RACE reads through MiXCR, listing each CDR3 protein once. The sample has approximately 550,000 distinct CDR3 sequences, about 13% seen once. There are 16 residues in the CDR3. A remark on this clonotype: Its antigen is not known.

This chain links TRBV21-1 with TRBJ2-1; TRBD1, the table's D call, lacks a check against the DNA. TRBV21-1 is a listed pseudogene. The specimen was PBMCs, collected on the day of the yellow fever booster vaccination. The sequence was obtained from a man aged 30 to 39 who received the YFV17D yellow fever vaccine. CDR3 sequence reads: CASSKSRPDEVNEQFF. DNA of the CDR3: TGTGCCAGCAGCAAATCCCGACCCGACGAGGTCAATGAGCAGTTCTTC.